Below, 15 T cell receptor beta chains from the same sample are listed, as sequenced in a study of T cells in Graves' hyperthyroidism and ophthalmopathy. The investigators amplified TCR beta CDR3 regions from RNA transcripts. The HTBI primer set drove a first-round RT-PCR of the TCR CDR3. TCRdb analysed the multiplex PCR reads with MiXCR anew, one entry per CDR3 protein. The sample contains about 350,000 distinct CDR3 sequences, roughly 18% of which appear only once. Material: blood. These receptor sequences come from a woman in her forties with Graves' ophthalmopathy.

The chain links TRBV6-2 or TRBV6-3 to TRBJ2-2; D is perhaps TRBD2 (5 bases). The CDR3 is 16 amino acids. Germline V lookup: CDR1 MNHEY, CDR2 SVGEGT. The germline V and J ends were trimmed by 7 bases and 5 bases, with 20 bases remaining between them. CDR3 region: CASMVVLLRGTGELFF. The CDR3 nucleotides are TGTGCCAGCATGGTAGTGCTATTACGGGGAACCGGGGAGCTGTTTTTT.

This clonotype was seen ten or more times. This chain uses TRBV6-1 with TRBJ1-2; D possibly corresponds to TRBD1 (5 bases). The CDR3 is made up of 13 amino acids. Trimming removed 5 bases from V and 4 bases from J, with 11 bases in between. In germline, CDR1 is MNHNS, CDR2 SASEGT. In DNA form, the CDR3 reads TGTGCCAGCAGTCAAGACAGAAGCTATGGCTACACCTTC. Translating it yields CASSQDRSYGYTF.

The table lists this clonotype with many counts. The chain employs TRBV29-1 and TRBJ1-1; D possibly corresponds to TRBD1 (5 bases). The CDR3 loop spans 12 amino acids. Germline CDR1 reads SQVTM; CDR2 reads ANQGSEA. Trimming removed 7 bases from V and 2 bases from J, with 11 bases in between. The CDR3 protein is CSALTANTEAFF. CDR3 in DNA: TGCAGCGCACTGACAGCAAACACTGAAGCTTTCTTT.

This clonotype was detected many times. The rearrangement links TRBV2 to TRBJ1-1; D not resolved. CDR1 is SNHLY and CDR2 is FYNNEI in the germline V gene. The V end lost 3 bases, the J end lost 7 bases, and 9 bases lay between the germline ends. This CDR3 is built from 12 residues. CDR3 coding DNA: TGTGCCAGCAGTGACCGGGGTCTTGAAGCTTTCTTT. It is translated as CASSDRGLEAFF.

This clonotype was picked up many times. V gene TRBV12-3 or TRBV12-4 combines with J gene TRBJ1-3, with D possibly TRBD1 on 6 matching bases. V was shortened by 5 bases and J by 1 base, with 12 bases between the two germline ends. The CDR3 loop spans 15 amino acids. CDR3 loop: CASSINQGSGNTIYF. The CDR3 nucleotides are TGTGCCAGCAGTATAAACCAGGGGTCTGGAAACACCATATATTTT.

The table lists this clonotype with many counts. This may come from a read error, since a much larger clone is one base off. V and J are TRBV3-1 and TRBJ1-2; 7 bases fit TRBD1. Germline V gene sequence: CDR1 LGHDT, CDR2 YNNKEL (reference sequence). This CDR3 is 13 amino acids long. V lost 6 bases to trimming and J lost 3 bases; unmatched junction nucleotides: 4. CDR3 DNA sequence: TGTGCCAGCAGTGAAACAGGGGACTATGGCTACACCTTC. Its protein is CASSETGDYGYTF.

This clonotype was counted many times. The V gene is TRBV28, the J gene TRBJ1-6; D ambiguous. The CDR3 is 15 amino acids. Trimming removed 2 bases at V and 8 bases at J, with 13 bases between. Germline CDR1 MDHEN, CDR2 SYDVKM. The CDR3: CASSLRTVAHSPLHF. The CDR3 nucleotides are TGTGCCAGCAGTTTAAGAACGGTAGCGCATTCACCCCTCCACTTT.

In this sample, this clonotype turned up many times. The chain combines TRBV6-5 with TRBJ1-6; TRBD1 might be the D (6 bases). V lost 0 bases to trimming and J lost 10 bases, with 10 bases between them. Germline V lookup: CDR1 MNHEY, CDR2 SVGAGI. This CDR3 contains 14 residues. The CDR3 DNA sequence: TGTGCCAGCAGTTACTCGGAGGGGGGCTCACCCCTCCACTTT. Protein sequence: CASSYSEGGSPLHF.

This clonotype was seen ten or more times. The chain recombines TRBV27 with TRBJ2-5, with no clear D. CDR1 is MNHEY and CDR2 is SMNVEV in the germline V gene (reference sequence). V lost 5 bases, J lost 3 bases, and 19 bases lay in between. The CDR3 has 16 amino acids. As DNA, the CDR3 is TGTGCCAGCAGTCACAATCGGCGTTCGTTCGAAGAGACCCAGTACTTC. It is translated as CASSHNRRSFEETQYF.

This clonotype came up many times. The J gene is TRBJ2-7, the V gene TRBV20-1, with D possibly called TRBD1 or TRBD2 (5 bases each). CDR1 and CDR2 from the germline V gene are DFQATT and SNEGSKA (reference sequence). This CDR3 region has 15 residues. Trimming took off 5 bases at V and 2 bases at J, with 19 bases between the two ends. DNA of the CDR3: TGCAGTGCTGGAAGAGTGTCCGGGACGGCCTACGAGCAGTACTTC. Protein: CSAGRVSGTAYEQYF.

This clonotype was seen a few times. V is TRBV28 and J is TRBJ2-7, with 7 bases identical to TRBD2. The V gene end was trimmed by 5 bases and the J gene end by 4 bases; junction bases not matched to a gene: 5. The length of the CDR3 is 13 residues. CDR1 MDHEN and CDR2 SYDVKM come from the germline V gene. CDR3 sequence reads: CASSGAGVYEQYF. As DNA, the CDR3 is TGTGCCAGCAGTGGCGCGGGAGTGTACGAGCAGTACTTC.

The rearrangement joins TRBV19 to TRBJ2-7; 10 bases are shared with TRBD1. V shed 4 bases, J shed 4 bases, and the junction held 7 bases outside the gene matches. The CDR3 contains 15 residues. Looked up from germline, CDR1 is LNHDA and CDR2 is SQIVND (reference sequence). Written as DNA, the CDR3 is TGTGCCAGTAGTAAGGGACAGGGGACCCTTTACGAGCAGTACTTC. Translation gives CASSKGQGTLYEQYF.

This clonotype was counted ten times or more. V and J are TRBV25-1 and TRBJ1-2; D might be TRBD1 (5 bases). Germline loops: CDR1 MGHDK, CDR2 SYGVNS. The CDR3 extends over 14 amino acids. Trimming took 4 bases from V and 5 from J, leaving 14 bases between them. The CDR3 nucleotides are TGTGCCAGCAGTGCCCAGGGCAAGGAGTATGGCTACACCTTC. Its protein is CASSAQGKEYGYTF.

This clonotype was counted at least ten times. This chain joins TRBV29-1 and TRBJ2-7; TRBD2 agrees at 8 bases. The CDR3 covers 14 residues. V trimming: 7 bases; J trimming: 1 base; junction bases outside the gene matches: 9. Germline-derived CDR1 and CDR2 are SQVTM and ANQGSEA. DNA for the CDR3: TGCAGCGCCGGGGGAGCGGGGGTTTCCTACGAGCAGTACTTC. Translation: CSAGGAGVSYEQYF.

This clonotype was found a few times. The CDR3 nucleotides are TGTGCCAGCAGTGACCGGACAGACCTCTCTGGGGCCAACGTCCTGACTTTC. It is translated as CASSDRTDLSGANVLTF. The chain uses TRBV6-4 and TRBJ2-6, with D maybe TRBD1 (6 bases). The CDR3 has 17 residues. V lost 2 bases, J lost 0 bases, and 11 bases lay in between. Germline V gives CDR1 MRHNA, CDR2 SNTAGT.